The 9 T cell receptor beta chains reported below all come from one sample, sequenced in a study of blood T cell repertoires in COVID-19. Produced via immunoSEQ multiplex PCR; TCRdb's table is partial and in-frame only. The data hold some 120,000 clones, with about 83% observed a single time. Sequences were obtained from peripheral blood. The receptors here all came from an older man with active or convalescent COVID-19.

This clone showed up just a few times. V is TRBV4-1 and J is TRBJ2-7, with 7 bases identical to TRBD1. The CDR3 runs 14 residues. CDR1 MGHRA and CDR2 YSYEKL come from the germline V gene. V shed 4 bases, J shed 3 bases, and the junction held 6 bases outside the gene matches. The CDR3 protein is CASSLGTAIYEQYF. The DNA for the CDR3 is TGCGCCAGCAGCCTAGGGACAGCGATCTACGAGCAGTACTTC.

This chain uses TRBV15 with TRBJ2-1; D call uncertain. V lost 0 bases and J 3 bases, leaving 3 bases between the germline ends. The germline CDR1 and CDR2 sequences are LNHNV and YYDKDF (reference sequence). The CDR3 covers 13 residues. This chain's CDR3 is CATSRDHYNEQFF. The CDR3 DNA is TGTGCCACCAGCAGAGATCACTACAATGAGCAGTTCTTC.

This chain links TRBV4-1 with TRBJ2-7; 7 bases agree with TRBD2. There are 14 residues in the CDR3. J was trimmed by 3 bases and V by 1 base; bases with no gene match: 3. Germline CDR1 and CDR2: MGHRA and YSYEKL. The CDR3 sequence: CASSQVGGNYEQYF. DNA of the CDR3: TGCGCCAGCAGCCAAGTCGGGGGGAACTACGAGCAGTACTTC.

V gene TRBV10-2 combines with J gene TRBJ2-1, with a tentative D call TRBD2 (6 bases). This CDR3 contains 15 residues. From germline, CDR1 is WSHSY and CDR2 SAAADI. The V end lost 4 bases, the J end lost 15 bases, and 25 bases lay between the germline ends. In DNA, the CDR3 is TGCGCCAGCAGTGCACCGGGACTGGCGACTCAATCGTTGTTCTTC. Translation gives CASSAPGLATQSLFF.

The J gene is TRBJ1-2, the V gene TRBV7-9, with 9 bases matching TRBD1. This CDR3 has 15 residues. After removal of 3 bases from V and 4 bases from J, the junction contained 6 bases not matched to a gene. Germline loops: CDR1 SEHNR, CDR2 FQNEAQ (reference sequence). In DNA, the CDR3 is TGTGCCAGCAGCTTCCCCGGGACAGGGATCTATGGCTACACCTTC. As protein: CASSFPGTGIYGYTF.

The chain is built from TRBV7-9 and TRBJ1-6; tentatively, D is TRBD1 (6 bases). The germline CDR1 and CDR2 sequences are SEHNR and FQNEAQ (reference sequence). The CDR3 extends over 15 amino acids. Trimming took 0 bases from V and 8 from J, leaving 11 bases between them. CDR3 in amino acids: CASSLAGGAYSPLHF. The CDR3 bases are TGTGCCAGCAGCTTAGCTGGGGGCGCATATTCACCCCTCCACTTT.

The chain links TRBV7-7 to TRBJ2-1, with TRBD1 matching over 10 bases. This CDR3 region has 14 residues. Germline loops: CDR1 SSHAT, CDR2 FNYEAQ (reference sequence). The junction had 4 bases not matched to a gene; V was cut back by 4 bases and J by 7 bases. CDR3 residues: CASSSGQGGNEQFF. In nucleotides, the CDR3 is TGTGCCAGCAGCTCAGGACAGGGGGGGAATGAGCAGTTCTTC.

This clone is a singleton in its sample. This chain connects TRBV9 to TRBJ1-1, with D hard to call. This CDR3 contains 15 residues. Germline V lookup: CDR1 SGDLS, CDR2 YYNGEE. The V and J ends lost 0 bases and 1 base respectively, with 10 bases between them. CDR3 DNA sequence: TGTGCCAGCAGCGTAGGGGGAGCGGCGAACACTGAAGCTTTCTTT. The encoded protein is CASSVGGAANTEAFF.

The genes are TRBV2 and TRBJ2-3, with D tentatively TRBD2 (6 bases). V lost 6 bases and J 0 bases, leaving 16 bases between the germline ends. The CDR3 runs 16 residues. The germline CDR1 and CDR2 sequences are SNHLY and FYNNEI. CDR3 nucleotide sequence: TGTGCCAGCAGCCTGAGCGGGTCCCCTAGCACAGATACGCAGTATTTT. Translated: CASSLSGSPSTDTQYF.